The 30 T cell receptor beta chains below all came from one sample that was sequenced in a study of CD8+ T cells in alopecia areata. It was cDNA, reverse transcribed from extracted RNA, that served as the sequencing template. The data were produced by immunoSEQ multiplex PCR, yet TCRdb's version contains in-frame clones alone and is incomplete. The sample consists of 100,000 to 150,000 clones, roughly 61% of them appearing once. The sample consisted of CD4+ T cells sorted from blood, taken at week 0. The receptors derive from a human donor with alopecia areata.

The chain joins TRBV29-1 to TRBJ2-7; D is perhaps TRBD1 (6 bases). V was shortened by 5 bases and J by 0 bases, with 8 bases between the two germline ends. CDR3 length: 12 amino acids. Germline V CDR1 and CDR2: SQVTM, ANQGSEA. Here the CDR3 reads CSVQGISYEQYF. The CDR3 bases are TGCAGCGTTCAGGGGATCTCCTACGAGCAGTACTTC.

The chain is built from TRBV2 and TRBJ1-3; D remains ambiguous. CDR1 SNHLY and CDR2 FYNNEI come from the germline V gene. The CDR3 contains 14 residues. Trimming stripped 7 bases from V and 4 bases from J, with 14 bases between. DNA for the CDR3: TGTGCCAGCACACGCGACCGGGCAGGAAACACCATATATTTT. Translation: CASTRDRAGNTIYF.

A note on this clone: Other DNA sequences in this specimen translate into the identical CDR3. V and J are TRBV18 and TRBJ2-7, with D unresolved. V was pared by 5 bases and J by 0 bases, with 5 bases between. This CDR3 is built from 12 residues. Germline assignment: CDR1 KGHSH and CDR2 LQKENI. CDR3 in DNA: TGTGCCAGCTCATCGAGCTCCTACGAGCAGTACTTC. Translating it yields CASSSSSYEQYF.

As regards this clone: Compared with germline, one end of the junction differs, possibly owing to a read error. The genes are TRBV30 and TRBJ1-4, with TRBD1 as a possible D gene (5 bases). The CDR3 has 13 amino acids. The germline V gene has CDR1 GTSNPN and CDR2 SVGIG (reference sequence). Written as DNA, the CDR3 is TGTGCCTGGAAATCCAGGGCCTCTACCGCGGCGTCTTTT. Translated, it gives CAWKSRASTAASF.

As concerns this clone: This specimen includes other DNA sequences encoding the same CDR3. The V call is TRBV7-2, the J call TRBJ1-4; D is undetermined. The V and J ends lost 3 bases and 0 bases respectively, with 8 bases between them. This CDR3 is built from 15 residues. Germline V gene sequence: CDR1 SGHTA, CDR2 FQGNSA. CDR3 DNA: TGTGCCAGCAGCTTCACCGGGGCAACTAATGAAAAACTGTTTTTT. It translates to CASSFTGATNEKLFF.

J is TRBJ2-1 and V is TRBV5-4; 12 bases agree with TRBD2. CDR1 is SGHNT and CDR2 is YYREEE in the germline V gene (reference sequence). The CDR3 has 15 amino acids. Trimming took 0 bases from V and 9 from J; bases not matched to a gene: 4. The CDR3 sequence is CASSLELAGGIEQFF. In DNA form, the CDR3 reads TGTGCCAGCAGCTTGGAACTAGCGGGAGGTATTGAGCAGTTCTTC.

This clone was counted a few times. The chain links TRBV10-3 to TRBJ2-7, with D unclear. CDR3 length equals 10 residues. Germline CDR1 reads ENHRY; CDR2 reads SYGVKD. The V gene lost 8 bases and the J gene lost 7 bases, with 9 bases spanning the gap. CDR3 coding DNA: TGTGCCATCGGCCAATTGGAGCAGTACTTC. It translates to CAIGQLEQYF.

CDR3 residues: CASSGSYPGELFF. DNA for the CDR3: TGTGCCAGCAGCGGTAGTTACCCCGGGGAGCTGTTTTTT. The chain uses TRBV27 and TRBJ2-2, with unresolved D. CDR1 MNHEY and CDR2 SMNVEV come from the germline V gene (reference sequence). V lost 6 bases and J 6 bases, leaving 11 bases between the germline ends. The CDR3 has 13 residues.

V gene TRBV29-1 combines with J gene TRBJ2-5, with 7 bases matching TRBD1. Losses at the gene ends were 3 bases for V and 4 bases for J; bases not matched to a gene: 2. Germline values: CDR1 SQVTM, CDR2 ANQGSEA. The CDR3 loop spans 12 amino acids. The CDR3, as DNA: TGCAGCGTTGATCCAGGGGGAGAGACCCAGTACTTC. Its protein product is CSVDPGGETQYF.

The V and J genes are TRBV7-2 and TRBJ2-7, with a tentative D call TRBD2 (6 bases). V lost 5 bases, J lost 2 bases, and 16 bases lay in between. CDR1 SGHTA and CDR2 FQGNSA come from the germline V gene. This CDR3 comprises 15 residues. In DNA, the CDR3 is TGTGCCAGCAGCCTTAAGACTAGAGGAGCCTACGAGCAGTACTTC. This sequence encodes CASSLKTRGAYEQYF.

This clone is a singleton in its sample. This chain links TRBV10-2 with TRBJ1-2, with a possible D match to TRBD1 (6 bases). With 10 bases removed from V and 7 bases from J, the gap between germline ends came to 22 bases. The CDR3 sequence is 14 residues long. CDR1 is WSHSY, CDR2 SAAADI, per germline. CDR3: CATIPGSGVAGYTF. CDR3 bases: TGCGCCACCATTCCGGGGTCAGGGGTTGCTGGCTACACCTTC.

V is TRBV5-1 and J is TRBJ1-1; D ambiguous. Germline-derived CDR1 and CDR2 are SGHRS and YFSETQ. CDR3 length: 15 residues. V was trimmed by 0 bases and J by 6 bases, leaving 15 bases between them. The CDR3: CASSLEGDKGSEAFF. In DNA form, the CDR3 reads TGCGCCAGCAGCTTGGAAGGTGATAAGGGCTCTGAAGCTTTCTTT.

This clone showed up just a few times. The chain has TRBV10-3 and TRBJ1-6; 7 nucleotides match TRBD1. The CDR3 is 14 residues long. After removal of 2 bases from V and 8 bases from J, the junction contained 3 bases not matched to a gene. Per the germline V gene, CDR1 is ENHRY and CDR2 is SYGVKD. DNA of the CDR3: TGTGCCATCAGTGAGGGGCAGGGGGATTCACCCCTCCACTTT. This sequence encodes CAISEGQGDSPLHF.

The V gene is TRBV5-5, the J gene TRBJ2-7; D call uncertain. V gave up 4 bases and J gave up 2 bases, with 13 bases separating them. CDR3 length: 14 residues. Germline values: CDR1 SGHKS, CDR2 YYEKEE (reference sequence). CDR3 in amino acids: CASSPEQTTYEQYF. CDR3 coding DNA: TGTGCCAGCAGCCCTGAACAAACAACCTACGAGCAGTACTTC.

The chain links TRBV7-2 to TRBJ2-3, with 10 bases that match TRBD2. The CDR3 runs to 15 residues. Losses at the gene ends were 7 bases for V and 6 bases for J; bases not matched to a gene: 10. Looked up from germline, CDR1 is SGHTA and CDR2 is FQGNSA. The CDR3 here is CASTRIAGGSDTQYF. In DNA, the CDR3 is TGTGCCAGCACCCGAATAGCGGGAGGTTCGGATACGCAGTATTTT.

This sequence joins TRBV15 and TRBJ2-3; no definite D call. The CDR3 extends over 13 amino acids. V dropped 1 base and J dropped 5 bases, with 7 bases sitting between them. Germline V CDR1 and CDR2: LNHNV, YYDKDF (reference sequence). This CDR3 is CATSRVGIDTQYF. The CDR3 nucleotides are TGTGCCACCAGCAGAGTCGGCATAGATACGCAGTATTTT.

The chain employs TRBV2 and TRBJ1-3; the D is unclear. CDR1 and CDR2 (germline): SNHLY, FYNNEI. This CDR3 is 16 amino acids long. V lost 4 bases, J lost 2 bases, and 15 bases lay in between. CDR3 residues: CASSGKWSVAGNTIYF. The CDR3 coding sequence is TGTGCCAGCAGTGGGAAGTGGTCCGTGGCTGGAAACACCATATATTTT.

The CDR3 region has the DNA TGTGCCAGCTCACTGGACAGGGAGAACACTGAAGCTTTCTTT. Its protein is CASSLDRENTEAFF. This sequence joins TRBV18 and TRBJ1-1; 8 bases are shared with TRBD1. Unmatched junction bases numbered 2, after V lost 4 bases and J lost 1 base. The CDR3 has 14 residues. Germline CDR1 KGHSH, CDR2 LQKENI.

A word on this clone: This sample also contains other DNA sequences that code for the same CDR3. This sequence joins TRBV5-1 and TRBJ1-6; 7 bases are shared with TRBD1. CDR1 is SGHRS, CDR2 YFSETQ, per germline. Trimming at V came to 4 bases and at J to 7 bases, leaving 5 bases not matched to a gene. The CDR3 runs to 14 residues. The CDR3 DNA is TGCGCCAGCAGCCCTGGGACAGCGAATTCACCCCTCCACTTT. Protein sequence: CASSPGTANSPLHF.

The chain couples TRBV9 to TRBJ1-1; D gene uncertain. The CDR3 is 12 amino acids. Deletions cut 4 bases from V and 1 base from J, with 5 bases between. Looked up from germline, CDR1 is SGDLS and CDR2 is YYNGEE. The CDR3 nucleotides are TGTGCCAGCAGCCCCGGGAACACTGAAGCTTTCTTT. This encodes CASSPGNTEAFF.

The V gene is TRBV29-1, the J gene TRBJ2-4; 7 nucleotides agree with TRBD1. The germline CDR1 and CDR2 sequences are SQVTM and ANQGSEA. V shed 4 bases, J shed 6 bases, and the junction held 3 bases outside the gene matches. CDR3 length equals 12 residues. In nucleotides, the CDR3 is TGCAGCGTTGGGCACAGGGGAAACATTCAGTACTTC. As protein: CSVGHRGNIQYF.

The chain carries TRBV29-1 and TRBJ2-7, with a possible D match to TRBD1 (6 bases). The CDR3 consists of 12 residues. With 4 bases removed from V and 6 bases from J, the gap between germline ends came to 13 bases. CDR1 is SQVTM, CDR2 ANQGSEA, per germline. The CDR3: CSVVLGGREQYF. Here the CDR3 DNA reads TGCAGCGTTGTTCTAGGGGGACGCGAGCAGTACTTC.

This clone was found a few times. This chain links TRBV7-9 with TRBJ1-2; 11 bases match TRBD1. The ends lost 4 bases at V and 8 bases at J; junction bases unmatched: 15. CDR1 and CDR2 from the germline V gene are SEHNR and FQNEAQ (reference sequence). The CDR3 runs 17 residues. The CDR3 region has the DNA TGTGCCAGCAGCTCCGATGGGACAGGGGGTCGGTTAAGGGGCTACACCTTC. Its translation: CASSSDGTGGRLRGYTF.

The rearrangement joins TRBV28 to TRBJ2-5; 8 bases align to TRBD2. J was trimmed by 1 base and V by 7 bases; bases with no gene match: 14. Germline V gene lookup returns CDR1 MDHEN and CDR2 SYDVKM. This CDR3 is 17 amino acids long. For the CDR3, the DNA is TGTGCCAGCACCATCACCGGGGGGGCAGGCGCCCAAGAGACCCAGTACTTC. Its protein product is CASTITGGAGAQETQYF. Supplemented by reference TRBV28 and TRBJ2-5, the full variable domain reads DVKVTQSSRYLVKRTGEKVFLECVQDMDHENMFWYRQDPGLGLRLIYFSYDVKMKEKGDIPEGYSVSREKKERFSLILESASTNQTSMYLCASTITGGAGAQETQYFGPGTRLLVL.

This chain joins TRBV28 and TRBJ1-5; D might be TRBD1 (5 bases). V dropped 2 bases and J dropped 3 bases, with 8 bases sitting between them. This CDR3 contains 14 residues. Germline V gene sequence: CDR1 MDHEN, CDR2 SYDVKM. Here the CDR3 reads CASSLSGANQPQHF. CDR3 in DNA: TGTGCCAGCAGTTTAAGCGGGGCCAATCAGCCCCAGCATTTT.

This clone was counted between two and nine times. The chain links TRBV30 to TRBJ2-5; 8 bases align to TRBD1. V shed 4 bases, J shed 2 bases, and the junction held 9 bases outside the gene matches. CDR3 length: 15 residues. CDR1 GTSNPN and CDR2 SVGIG come from the germline V gene (reference sequence). In DNA form, the CDR3 reads TGTGCCTGGAATCCTTCCGGGACAGGTCAAGAGACCCAGTACTTC. It is translated as CAWNPSGTGQETQYF.

The chain links TRBV7-2 to TRBJ2-3, with TRBD2 as a possible D gene (7 bases). Trimming stripped 4 bases from V and 6 bases from J, with 11 bases between. There are 13 residues in the CDR3. CDR1 and CDR2 (germline): SGHTA, FQGNSA. CDR3: CASSWGGGDTQYF. CDR3 nucleotide sequence: TGTGCCAGCAGCTGGGGGGGCGGCGATACGCAGTATTTT.

This chain joins TRBV4-1 and TRBJ2-1; the match to TRBD2 covers 12 bases. The junction had 9 bases not matched to a gene; V was cut back by 4 bases and J by 8 bases. CDR1 is MGHRA, CDR2 YSYEKL, per germline. The CDR3 spans 16 residues. As DNA, the CDR3 is TGCGCCAGCAGCCTACTGACTAGCGGGAGTGGCGATGAGCAGTTCTTC. Translated: CASSLLTSGSGDEQFF.

The genes are TRBV18 and TRBJ2-7; D is perhaps TRBD1 or TRBD2 (5 bases each). This CDR3 contains 13 residues. The V gene lost 3 bases and the J gene lost 5 bases, with 11 bases spanning the gap. The V gene's germline CDR1 is KGHSH and CDR2 LQKENI. The DNA for the CDR3 is TGTGCCAGCTCACCCGTAGAGGGGAACGAGCAGTACTTC. Its translation: CASSPVEGNEQYF. The whole variable domain, remainder taken from reference TRBV18 and TRBJ2-7, is NAGVMQNPRHLVRRRGQEARLRCSPMKGHSHVYWYRQLPEEGLKFMVYLQKENIIDESGMPKERFSAEFPKEGPSILRIQQVVRGDSAAYFCASSPVEGNEQYFGPGTRLTVT.

This clone turned up a few times. The CDR3 region has the DNA TGCGCCAGCAGCTTGTACACAGATACGCAGTATTTT. It is translated as CASSLYTDTQYF. The chain combines TRBV5-1 with TRBJ2-3, with D unclear. The CDR3 length is 12 residues. Germline CDR1 is SGHRS and CDR2 is YFSETQ. V lost 1 base and J lost 2, with 2 bases in between.